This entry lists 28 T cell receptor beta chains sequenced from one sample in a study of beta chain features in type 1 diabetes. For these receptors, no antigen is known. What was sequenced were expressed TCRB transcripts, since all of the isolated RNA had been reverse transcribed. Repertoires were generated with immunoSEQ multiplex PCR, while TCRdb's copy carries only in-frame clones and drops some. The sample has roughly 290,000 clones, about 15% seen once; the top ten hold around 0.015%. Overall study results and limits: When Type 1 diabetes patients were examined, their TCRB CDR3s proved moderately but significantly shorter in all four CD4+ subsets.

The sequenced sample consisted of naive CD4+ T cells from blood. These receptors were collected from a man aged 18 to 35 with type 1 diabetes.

The CDR3 DNA reads TGTGCCTGGAGAGTAGGCGGGAGGGGCCCAGATACGCAGTATTTT. Protein sequence: CAWRVGGRGPDTQYF. This chain uses TRBV30 with TRBJ2-3; the match to TRBD2 covers 9 bases. The J segment lost 4 bases and the V segment lost 3 bases, leaving 8 bases of the junction unmatched. This CDR3 has 15 amino acids. Germline CDR1 and CDR2: GTSNPN and SVGIG (reference sequence). The full variable domain, its missing parts supplied by reference TRBV30 and TRBJ2-3, is SQTIHQWPATLVQPVGSPLSLECTVEGTSNPNLYWYRQAAGRGLQLLFYSVGIGQISSEVPQNLSASRPQDRQFILSSKKLLLSDSGFYLCAWRVGGRGPDTQYFGPGTRLTVL.

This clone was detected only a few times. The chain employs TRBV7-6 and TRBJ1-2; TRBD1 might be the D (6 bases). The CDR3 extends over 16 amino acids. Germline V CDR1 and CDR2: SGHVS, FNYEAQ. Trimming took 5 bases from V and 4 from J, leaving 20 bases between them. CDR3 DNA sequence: TGTGCCAGCAGCGGTACCGGACAGCCGTTGAGCTATGGCTACACCTTC. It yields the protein CASSGTGQPLSYGYTF.

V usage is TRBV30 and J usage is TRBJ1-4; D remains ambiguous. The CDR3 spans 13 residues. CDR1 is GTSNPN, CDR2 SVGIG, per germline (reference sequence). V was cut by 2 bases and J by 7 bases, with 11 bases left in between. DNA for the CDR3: TGTGCCTGGAGTCTACTCAACGGTGAAAAACTGTTTTTT. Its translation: CAWSLLNGEKLFF.

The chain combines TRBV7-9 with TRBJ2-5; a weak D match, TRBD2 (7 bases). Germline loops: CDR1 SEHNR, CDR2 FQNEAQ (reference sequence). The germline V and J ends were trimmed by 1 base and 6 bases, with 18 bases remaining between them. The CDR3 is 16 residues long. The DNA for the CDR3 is TGTGCCAGCAGCTTAGTGTTGCGGGGGCCTCAGAAGACCCAGTACTTC. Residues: CASSLVLRGPQKTQYF. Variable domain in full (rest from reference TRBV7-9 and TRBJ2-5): DTGVSQNPRHKITKRGQNVTFRCDPISEHNRLYWYRQTLGQGPEFLTYFQNEAQLEKSRLLSDRFSAERPKGSFSTLEIQRTEQGDSAMYLCASSLVLRGPQKTQYFGPGTRLLVL.

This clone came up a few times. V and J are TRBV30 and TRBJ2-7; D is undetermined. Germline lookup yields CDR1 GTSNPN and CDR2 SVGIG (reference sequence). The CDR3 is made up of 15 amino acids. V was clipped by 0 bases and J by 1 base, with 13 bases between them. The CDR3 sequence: CAWSVPRRVSYEQYF. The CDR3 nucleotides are TGTGCCTGGAGTGTACCTAGGAGAGTTTCCTACGAGCAGTACTTC.

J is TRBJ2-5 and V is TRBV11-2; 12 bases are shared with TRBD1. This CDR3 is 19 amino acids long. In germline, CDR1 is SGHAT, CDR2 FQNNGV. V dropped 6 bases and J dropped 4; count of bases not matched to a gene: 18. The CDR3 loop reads CASRISFPTRDRGPETQYF. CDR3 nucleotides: TGTGCCAGCAGAATTTCCTTCCCCACCCGGGACAGGGGGCCAGAGACCCAGTACTTC.

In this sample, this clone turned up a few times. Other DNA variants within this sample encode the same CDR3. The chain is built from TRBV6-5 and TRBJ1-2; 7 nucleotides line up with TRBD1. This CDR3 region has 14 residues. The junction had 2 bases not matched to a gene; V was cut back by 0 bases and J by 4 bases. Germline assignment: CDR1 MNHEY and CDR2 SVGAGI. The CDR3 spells CASSYSDRAYGYTF. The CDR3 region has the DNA TGTGCCAGCAGTTACTCAGACAGGGCCTATGGCTACACCTTC.

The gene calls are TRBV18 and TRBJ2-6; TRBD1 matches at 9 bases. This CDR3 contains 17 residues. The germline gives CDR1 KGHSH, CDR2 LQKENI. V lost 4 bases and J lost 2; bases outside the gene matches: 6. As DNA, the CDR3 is TGTGCCAGCTCACTCCGCGGGGACAGGGCTGGGGCCAACGTCCTGACTTTC. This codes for CASSLRGDRAGANVLTF.

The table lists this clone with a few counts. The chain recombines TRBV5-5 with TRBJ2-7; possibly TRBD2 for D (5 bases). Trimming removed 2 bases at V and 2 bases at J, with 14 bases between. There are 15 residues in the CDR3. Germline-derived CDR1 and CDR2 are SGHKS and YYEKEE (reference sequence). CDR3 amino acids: CASSLGLTDTYEQYF. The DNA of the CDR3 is TGTGCCAGCAGCTTAGGACTTACCGATACCTACGAGCAGTACTTC.

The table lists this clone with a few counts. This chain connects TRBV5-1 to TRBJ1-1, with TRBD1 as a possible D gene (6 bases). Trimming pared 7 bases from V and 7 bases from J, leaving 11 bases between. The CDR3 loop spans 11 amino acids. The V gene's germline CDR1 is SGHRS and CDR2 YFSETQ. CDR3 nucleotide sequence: TGCGCCAGCCGAAGGGGGTTTGAAGCTTTCTTT. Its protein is CASRRGFEAFF.

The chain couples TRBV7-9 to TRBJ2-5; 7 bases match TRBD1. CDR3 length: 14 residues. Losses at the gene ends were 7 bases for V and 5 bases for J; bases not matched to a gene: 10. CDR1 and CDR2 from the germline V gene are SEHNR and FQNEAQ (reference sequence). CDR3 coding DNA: TGTGCCAGCACCCTACAGGGGCGGGCGGAGACCCAGTACTTC. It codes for CASTLQGRAETQYF.

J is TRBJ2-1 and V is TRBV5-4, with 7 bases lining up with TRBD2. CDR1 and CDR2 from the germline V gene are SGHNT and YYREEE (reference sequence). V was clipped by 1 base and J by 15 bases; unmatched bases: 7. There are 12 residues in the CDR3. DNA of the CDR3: TGTGCCAGCAGCTTGTTCCGGGACTATGCGTTCTTC. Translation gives CASSLFRDYAFF.

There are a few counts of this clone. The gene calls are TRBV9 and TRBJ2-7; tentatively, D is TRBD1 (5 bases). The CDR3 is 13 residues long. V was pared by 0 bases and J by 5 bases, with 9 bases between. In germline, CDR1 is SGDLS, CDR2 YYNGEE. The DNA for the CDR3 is TGTGCCAGCAGCGTAGCTCCAGGGAACGAGCAGTACTTC. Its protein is CASSVAPGNEQYF.

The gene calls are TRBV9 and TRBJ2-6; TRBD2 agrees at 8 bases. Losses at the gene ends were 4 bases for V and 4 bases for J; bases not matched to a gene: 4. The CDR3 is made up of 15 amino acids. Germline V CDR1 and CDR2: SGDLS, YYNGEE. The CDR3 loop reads CASSRGGYGANVLTF. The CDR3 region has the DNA TGTGCCAGCAGCCGCGGGGGGTACGGGGCCAACGTCCTGACTTTC.

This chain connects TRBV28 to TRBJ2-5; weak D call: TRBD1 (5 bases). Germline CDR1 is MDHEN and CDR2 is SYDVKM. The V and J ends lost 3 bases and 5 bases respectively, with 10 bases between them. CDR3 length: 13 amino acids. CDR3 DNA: TGTGCCAGCAGTTTTTGGGGCGACGAGACCCAGTACTTC. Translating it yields CASSFWGDETQYF.

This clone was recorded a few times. The CDR3 loop is CASSRTSGGDPDTQYF. DNA of the CDR3: TGTGCCAGCTCACGCACGTCTGGGGGGGATCCAGATACGCAGTATTTT. This chain uses TRBV18 with TRBJ2-3; TRBD2 aligns across 7 bases. Germline V gene lookup returns CDR1 KGHSH and CDR2 LQKENI. J lost 4 bases, V lost 4 bases, and 11 bases had no gene match. CDR3 size: 16 residues. Based on the CDR3 plus reference TRBV18 and TRBJ2-3, the full variable domain is NAGVMQNPRHLVRRRGQEARLRCSPMKGHSHVYWYRQLPEEGLKFMVYLQKENIIDESGMPKERFSAEFPKEGPSILRIQQVVRGDSAAYFCASSRTSGGDPDTQYFGPGTRLTVL.

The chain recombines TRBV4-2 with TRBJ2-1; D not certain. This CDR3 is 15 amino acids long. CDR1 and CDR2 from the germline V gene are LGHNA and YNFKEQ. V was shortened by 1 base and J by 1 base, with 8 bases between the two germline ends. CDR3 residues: CASSQASPSYNEQFF. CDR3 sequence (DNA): TGTGCCAGCAGCCAAGCCTCTCCGTCCTACAATGAGCAGTTCTTC.

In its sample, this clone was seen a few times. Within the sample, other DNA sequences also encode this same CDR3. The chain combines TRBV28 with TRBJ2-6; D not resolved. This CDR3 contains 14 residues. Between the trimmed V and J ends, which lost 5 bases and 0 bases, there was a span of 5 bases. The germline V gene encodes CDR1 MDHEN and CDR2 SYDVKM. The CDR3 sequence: CASSRGSGANVLTF. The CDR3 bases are TGTGCCAGCAGTCGAGGCTCTGGGGCCAACGTCCTGACTTTC.

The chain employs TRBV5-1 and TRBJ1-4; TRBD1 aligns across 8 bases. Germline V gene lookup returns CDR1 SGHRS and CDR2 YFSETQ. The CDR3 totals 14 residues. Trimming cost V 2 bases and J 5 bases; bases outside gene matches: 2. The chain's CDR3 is CASSFGTGNEKLFF. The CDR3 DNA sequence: TGCGCCAGCAGCTTTGGGACAGGAAATGAAAAACTGTTTTTT.

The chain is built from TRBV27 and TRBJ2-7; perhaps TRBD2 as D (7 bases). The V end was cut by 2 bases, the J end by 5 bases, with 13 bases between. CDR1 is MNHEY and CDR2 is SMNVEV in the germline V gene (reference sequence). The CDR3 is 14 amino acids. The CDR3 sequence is CASSLRGAENEQYF. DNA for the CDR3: TGTGCCAGCAGTTTACGGGGGGCTGAGAACGAGCAGTACTTC.

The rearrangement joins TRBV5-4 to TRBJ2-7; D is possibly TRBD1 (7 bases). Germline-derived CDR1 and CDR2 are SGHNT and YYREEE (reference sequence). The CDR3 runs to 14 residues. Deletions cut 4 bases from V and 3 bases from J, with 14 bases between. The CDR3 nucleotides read TGTGCCAGCAGCCCGCGGGGACAGCTCTACGAGCAGTACTTC. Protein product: CASSPRGQLYEQYF.

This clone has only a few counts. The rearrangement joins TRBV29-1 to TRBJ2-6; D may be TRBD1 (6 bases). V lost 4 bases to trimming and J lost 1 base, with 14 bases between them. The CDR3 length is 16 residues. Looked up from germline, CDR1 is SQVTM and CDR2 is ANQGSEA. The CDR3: CSVVQGMGSGANVLTF. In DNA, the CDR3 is TGCAGCGTTGTGCAGGGGATGGGGTCTGGGGCCAACGTCCTGACTTTC.

The chain's CDR3 is CASSKRKMEREVRETQYF. DNA of the CDR3: TGTGCCAGTAGTAAGCGGAAAATGGAGCGGGAAGTTAGAGAGACCCAGTACTTC. This chain links TRBV19 with TRBJ2-5; 7 nucleotides match TRBD2. The V and J ends lost 4 bases and 4 bases, in that order; junction bases with no gene match: 18. CDR1 LNHDA and CDR2 SQIVND come from the germline V gene (reference sequence). This CDR3 region has 18 residues.

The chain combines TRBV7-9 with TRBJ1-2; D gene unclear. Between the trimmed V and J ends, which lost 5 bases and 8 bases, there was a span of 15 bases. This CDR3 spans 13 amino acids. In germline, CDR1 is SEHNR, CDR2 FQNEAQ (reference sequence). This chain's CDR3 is CASSLAPGRGYTF. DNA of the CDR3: TGTGCCAGCAGCCTCGCGCCGGGTAGGGGCTACACCTTC. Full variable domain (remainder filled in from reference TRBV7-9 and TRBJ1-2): DTGVSQNPRHKITKRGQNVTFRCDPISEHNRLYWYRQTLGQGPEFLTYFQNEAQLEKSRLLSDRFSAERPKGSFSTLEIQRTEQGDSAMYLCASSLAPGRGYTFGSGTRLTVV.

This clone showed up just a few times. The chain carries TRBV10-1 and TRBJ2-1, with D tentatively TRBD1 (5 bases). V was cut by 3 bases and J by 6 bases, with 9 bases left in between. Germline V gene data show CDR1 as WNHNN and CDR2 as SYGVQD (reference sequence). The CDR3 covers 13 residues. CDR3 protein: CASSDQGRNEQFF. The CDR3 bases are TGCGCCAGCAGTGATCAGGGCCGCAATGAGCAGTTCTTC.

The CDR3 bases are TGTGCCTGGAGTCAGGGATGGGGCGAGCAGTACTTC. It codes for CAWSQGWGEQYF. This sequence joins TRBV30 and TRBJ2-7; tentative D call: TRBD1 (5 bases). The CDR3 sequence is 12 residues long. With 2 bases removed from V and 6 bases from J, the gap between germline ends came to 11 bases. Germline CDR1 is GTSNPN and CDR2 is SVGIG (reference sequence).

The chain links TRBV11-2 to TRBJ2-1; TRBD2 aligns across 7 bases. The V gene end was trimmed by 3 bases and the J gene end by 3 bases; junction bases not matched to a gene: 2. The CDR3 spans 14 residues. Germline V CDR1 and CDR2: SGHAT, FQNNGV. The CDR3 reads CASSLSGDYNEQFF. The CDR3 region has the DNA TGTGCCAGCAGCTTGAGCGGGGACTACAATGAGCAGTTCTTC.

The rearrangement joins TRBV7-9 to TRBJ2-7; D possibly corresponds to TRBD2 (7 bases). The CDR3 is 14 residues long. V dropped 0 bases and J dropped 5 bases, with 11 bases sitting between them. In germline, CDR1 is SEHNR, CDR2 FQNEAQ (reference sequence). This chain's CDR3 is CASSLAGGLDEQYF. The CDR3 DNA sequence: TGTGCCAGCAGCTTAGCGGGGGGGCTGGACGAGCAGTACTTC.